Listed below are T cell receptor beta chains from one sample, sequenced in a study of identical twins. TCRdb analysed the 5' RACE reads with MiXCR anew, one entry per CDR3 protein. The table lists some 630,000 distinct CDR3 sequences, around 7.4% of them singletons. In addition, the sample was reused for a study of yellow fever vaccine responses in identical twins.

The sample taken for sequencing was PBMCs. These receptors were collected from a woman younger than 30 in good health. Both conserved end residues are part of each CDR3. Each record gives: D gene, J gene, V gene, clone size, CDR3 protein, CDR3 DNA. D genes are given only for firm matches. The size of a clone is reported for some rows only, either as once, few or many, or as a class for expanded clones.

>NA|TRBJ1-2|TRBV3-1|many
CASSLLTAWQGRGGYTF
TGTGCCAGCAGCCTACTAACAGCGTGGCAGGGAAGGGGGGGCTACACCTTC
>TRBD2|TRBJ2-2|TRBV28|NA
CASSLRRGGTGELFF
TGTGCCAGCAGTTTGAGGCGGGGGGGCACCGGGGAGCTGTTTTTT
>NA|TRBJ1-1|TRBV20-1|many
CSAIPWDTLNTEAFF
TGCAGTGCTATACCTTGGGACACTTTAAACACTGAAGCTTTCTTT
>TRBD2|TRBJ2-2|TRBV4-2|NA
CASSLNQLAGGNTGELFF
TGTGCCAGCAGCCTTAATCAACTAGCGGGGGGGAACACCGGGGAGCTGTTTTTT
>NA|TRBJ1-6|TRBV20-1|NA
CCARGSAVTYNSPLHF
TGCTGTGCTAGAGGGTCGGCGGTAACATATAATTCACCCCTCCACTTT
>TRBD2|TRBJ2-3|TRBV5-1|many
CASSLSSGGSTDTQYF
TGCGCCAGCAGCTTGAGCAGCGGGGGGAGCACAGATACGCAGTATTTT
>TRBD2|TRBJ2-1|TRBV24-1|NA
CATSDSYGGTSGANEQFF
TGTGCCACCAGTGATTCCTACGGTGGGACTAGCGGTGCCAATGAGCAGTTCTTC
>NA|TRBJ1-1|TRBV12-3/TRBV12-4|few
CASRPRQLNTEAFF
TGTGCCAGCAGACCTCGACAGTTGAACACTGAAGCTTTCTTT
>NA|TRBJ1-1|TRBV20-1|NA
CSARTVTEAFF
TGCAGTGCTAGGACAGTCACTGAAGCTTTCTTT
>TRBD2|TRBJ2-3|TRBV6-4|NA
CASSDTSGGVDTQYF
TGTGCCAGCAGTGACACTAGCGGGGGCGTCGATACGCAGTATTTT
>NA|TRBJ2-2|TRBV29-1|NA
CSVLKGTAGELFF
TGCAGCGTTCTGAAGGGGACTGCCGGGGAGCTGTTTTTT
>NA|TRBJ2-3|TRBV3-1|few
CASSQVTGSRTDTQYF
TGTGCCAGCAGCCAAGTAACAGGGTCTCGGACAGATACGCAGTATTTT
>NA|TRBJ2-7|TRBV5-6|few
CASSAAAGNYEQYF
TGTGCCAGCAGCGCCGCGGCTGGCAACTACGAGCAGTACTTC
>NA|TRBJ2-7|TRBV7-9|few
CASSLSPEEQYF
TGTGCCAGCAGCTTGAGCCCTGAGGAGCAGTACTTC
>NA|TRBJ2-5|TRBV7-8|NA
CASSWGQGDQETQYF
TGTGCCAGCAGCTGGGGGCAGGGTGACCAAGAGACCCAGTACTTC
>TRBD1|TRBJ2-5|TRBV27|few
CASSSGTGARVETQYF
TGTGCCAGCAGCTCCGGGACAGGGGCTCGAGTGGAGACCCAGTACTTC
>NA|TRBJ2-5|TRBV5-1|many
CASSFGRDQETQYF
TGCGCCAGCAGCTTCGGCAGGGATCAAGAGACCCAGTACTTC
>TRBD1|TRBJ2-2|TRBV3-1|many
CASSQGDRAVGELFF
TGTGCCAGCAGCCAAGGGGACAGGGCTGTCGGGGAGCTGTTTTTT
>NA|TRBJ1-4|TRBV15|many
CATSRDAGDNEKLFF
TGTGCCACCAGCAGAGATGCAGGAGACAATGAAAAACTGTTTTTT
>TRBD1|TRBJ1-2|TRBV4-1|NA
CASSLGQAASNYGYTF
TGCGCCAGCAGCTTGGGACAGGCCGCATCTAACTATGGCTACACCTTC
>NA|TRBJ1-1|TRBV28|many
CASSLVGQGDTEAFF
TGTGCCAGCAGTTTAGTGGGGCAGGGAGACACTGAAGCTTTCTTT
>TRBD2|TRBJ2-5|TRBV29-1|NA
CSAVRTSRETQYF
TGCAGCGCTGTACGGACTAGCCGAGAGACCCAGTACTTC
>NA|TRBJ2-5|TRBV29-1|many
CSVGGQYQETQYF
TGCAGCGTTGGGGGTCAATACCAAGAGACCCAGTACTTC
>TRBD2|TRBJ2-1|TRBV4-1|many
CASSHGLAGGLLYNEQFF
TGCGCCAGCAGCCACGGGCTAGCGGGGGGGCTTCTTTACAATGAGCAGTTCTTC
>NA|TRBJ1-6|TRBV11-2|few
CASSLGRKNSPLHF
TGTGCCAGCAGCTTAGGACGGAAGAATTCACCCCTCCACTTT
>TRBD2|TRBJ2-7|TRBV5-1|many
CASSPGLAGGEQYF
TGCGCCAGCAGCCCCGGACTAGCGGGAGGCGAGCAGTACTTC
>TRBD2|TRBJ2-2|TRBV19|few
CASRLAGTGELFF
TGTGCCAGTAGATTAGCGGGAACCGGGGAGCTGTTTTTT
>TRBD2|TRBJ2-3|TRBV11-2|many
CASSLEWQASGPDTQYF
TGTGCCAGCAGCTTAGAGTGGCAGGCTAGCGGGCCAGATACGCAGTATTTT
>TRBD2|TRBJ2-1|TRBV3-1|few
CACSQGTSGGAINEQFF
TGTGCCTGCAGCCAAGGCACTAGCGGGGGGGCCATAAATGAGCAGTTCTTC
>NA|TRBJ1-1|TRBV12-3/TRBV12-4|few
CASSPKALNTEAFF
TGTGCCAGCAGCCCTAAAGCCCTGAACACTGAAGCTTTCTTT
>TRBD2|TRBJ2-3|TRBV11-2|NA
CASSLGSGGLADTQYF
TGTGCCAGCAGCTTAGGTAGCGGGGGCCTTGCCGATACGCAGTATTTT
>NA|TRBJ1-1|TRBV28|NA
CASSIYRSGRRAFF
TGTGCCAGCAGTATATACAGGTCTGGCCGGCGAGCTTTCTTT
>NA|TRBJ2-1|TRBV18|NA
CASSPGAASYNEQFF
TGTGCCAGCTCACCAGGCGCAGCCTCCTACAATGAGCAGTTCTTC
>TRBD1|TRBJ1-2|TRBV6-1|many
CASSPGQGEYGYTF
TGTGCCAGCAGTCCTGGACAGGGGGAATATGGCTACACCTTC
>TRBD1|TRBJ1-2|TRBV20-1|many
CSAPRQGSGSYGYTF
TGCAGTGCACCTCGACAGGGGTCTGGTTCCTATGGCTACACCTTC
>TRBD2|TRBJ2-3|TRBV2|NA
CASPREGRTDTQYF
TGTGCCAGTCCTAGGGAGGGAAGGACAGATACGCAGTATTTT
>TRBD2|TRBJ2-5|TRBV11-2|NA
CASSLAPTGTSKETQYF
TGTGCCAGCAGCTTAGCCCCGACCGGGACTAGCAAAGAGACCCAGTACTTC
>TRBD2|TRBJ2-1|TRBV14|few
CASSQGGTSSHEQFF
TGTGCCAGCAGCCAAGGGGGGACTAGCAGTCATGAGCAGTTCTTC
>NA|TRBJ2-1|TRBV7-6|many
CASSLQFF
TGTGCCAGCAGCTTACAGTTCTTC
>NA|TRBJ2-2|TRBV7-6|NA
CASSPARIGGNTGELFF
TGTGCCAGCAGCCCGGCTCGGATAGGGGGGAACACCGGGGAGCTGTTTTTT
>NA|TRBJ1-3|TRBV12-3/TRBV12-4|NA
CASSLSGVISGNTIYF
TGTGCCAGCAGTTTGTCAGGGGTCATCTCTGGAAACACCATATATTTT
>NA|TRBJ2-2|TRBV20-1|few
CSARAQGLDTGELFF
TGCAGTGCTAGAGCCCAGGGGTTGGACACCGGGGAGCTGTTTTTT
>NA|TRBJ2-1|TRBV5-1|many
CASSSARWTRLRQSSYNEQFF
TGCGCCAGCAGCTCGGCGAGGTGGACCCGGCTCCGTCAGAGCTCCTACAATGAGCAGTTCTTC
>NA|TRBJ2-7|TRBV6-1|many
CASSLAYAYEQYF
TGTGCCAGCAGCCTAGCGTACGCCTACGAGCAGTACTTC
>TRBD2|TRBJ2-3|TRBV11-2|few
CASSLVPSGRKTDTQYF
TGTGCCAGCAGCTTAGTGCCTAGCGGGAGAAAGACAGATACGCAGTATTTT
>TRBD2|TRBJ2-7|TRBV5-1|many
CASSFGLASPYEQYF
TGCGCCAGCAGCTTCGGACTAGCGAGTCCCTACGAGCAGTACTTC
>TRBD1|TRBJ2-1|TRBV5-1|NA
CASSLGTGDLYNEQFF
TGCGCCAGCAGCTTGGGGACAGGGGATCTCTACAATGAGCAGTTCTTC
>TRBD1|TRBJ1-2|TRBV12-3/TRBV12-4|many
CASSDRGGNYGYTF
TGTGCCAGCAGTGACAGGGGGGGAAACTATGGCTACACCTTC
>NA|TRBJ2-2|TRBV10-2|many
CASSVRPGELFF
TGCGCCAGCAGTGTCCGCCCCGGGGAGCTGTTTTTT
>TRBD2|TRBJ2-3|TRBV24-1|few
CATSDPTGGPTDTQYF
TGTGCCACCAGTGATCCGACGGGGGGGCCGACAGATACGCAGTATTTT
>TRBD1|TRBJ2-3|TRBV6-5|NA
CASSYSPPDRGTDTQYF
TGTGCCAGCAGTTACTCGCCCCCCGACAGGGGAACAGATACGCAGTATTTT
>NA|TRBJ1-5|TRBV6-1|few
CASRGPLGDQPQHF
TGTGCCAGCAGGGGGCCCCTGGGGGATCAGCCCCAGCATTTT
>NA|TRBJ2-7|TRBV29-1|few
CSASTQVYEQYF
TGCAGCGCCTCCACACAGGTCTACGAGCAGTACTTC
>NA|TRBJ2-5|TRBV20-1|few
CSARGVFAPQETQYF
TGCAGTGCTAGAGGGGTCTTTGCGCCCCAAGAGACCCAGTACTTC
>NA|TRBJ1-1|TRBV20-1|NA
CSAREDWNTEAFF
TGCAGTGCTAGAGAGGACTGGAACACTGAAGCTTTCTTT
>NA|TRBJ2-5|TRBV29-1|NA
CSVAVGETQYF
TGCAGCGTTGCGGTTGGAGAGACCCAGTACTTC